One and the same sample provided the 13 T cell receptor beta chains below, sequenced in a study of Ad26.COV2.S vaccination and SARS-CoV-2 variants. The sample's treatment: some 19 received Ad26.COV2.S at low or high dose, single or two shots; five or six received placebo; per-sample allocation not given. Collection of the samples took place on day 63 after the first injection of vaccine or placebo. Using immunoSEQ multiplex PCR, the repertoire was profiled, and TCRdb retains in-frame clones only, with some absent. The sample has roughly 500,000 clones, approximately 92% seen once. Sample: peripheral blood, taken in a trial of Ad26.COV2.S vaccine versus placebo. These TCRs come from a person between 18 and 59 years old who received the Ad26.COV2.S COVID-19 vaccine or a placebo.

The rearrangement joins TRBV7-2 to TRBJ1-1, with unresolved D. The ends were cut back, 3 bases at V and 2 bases at J, with 13 bases in the middle. The CDR3 is 15 residues long. CDR1 SGHTA and CDR2 FQGNSA come from the germline V gene. The CDR3 protein is CASSFGSSLNTEAFF. The CDR3 DNA is TGTGCCAGCAGCTTTGGGTCTTCTCTCAACACTGAAGCTTTCTTT.

This chain links TRBV9 with TRBJ2-1; a possible D gene is TRBD2 (5 bases). The CDR3 has 14 amino acids. The V gene's germline CDR1 is SGDLS and CDR2 YYNGEE. V lost 0 bases to trimming and J lost 3 bases, with 7 bases between them. CDR3 bases: TGTGCCAGCAGCGTAGCGGGAAGCTACAATGAGCAGTTCTTC. It translates to CASSVAGSYNEQFF.

The chain links TRBV19 to TRBJ1-1; no definite D call. The V gene's germline CDR1 is LNHDA and CDR2 SQIVND (reference sequence). Deletions cut 5 bases from V and 7 bases from J, with 17 bases between. CDR3 length equals 14 residues. The DNA for the CDR3 is TGTGCCAGTAGTCGTCCGGAGGTGGCAGGTGAAGCTTTCTTT. Amino acids: CASSRPEVAGEAFF.

The chain is built from TRBV29-1 and TRBJ1-4; 8 positions agree with TRBD1. V gave up 6 bases and J gave up 6 bases; unmatched junction bases: 9. The CDR3 is 14 residues long. Germline loops: CDR1 SQVTM, CDR2 ANQGSEA. The CDR3 reads CSVAQGAIDEKLFF. As DNA, the CDR3 is TGCAGCGTAGCTCAGGGGGCGATAGATGAAAAACTGTTTTTT.

The V call is TRBV4-3, the J call TRBJ1-3; 7 nucleotides line up with TRBD1. The ends lost 2 bases at V and 2 bases at J; junction bases unmatched: 9. The CDR3 loop spans 17 amino acids. Germline V gene sequence: CDR1 LGHNA, CDR2 YSLEER. The CDR3 here is CASSQPATGATGNTIYF. The CDR3 DNA follows: TGCGCCAGCAGCCAACCGGCAACAGGGGCTACTGGAAACACCATATATTTT.

The chain employs TRBV28 and TRBJ2-7; perhaps TRBD1 as D (5 bases). Germline V gene lookup returns CDR1 MDHEN and CDR2 SYDVKM. The V gene lost 5 bases and the J gene lost 6 bases, with 11 bases spanning the gap. This CDR3 has 12 residues. The CDR3 protein is CASSPLGLEQYF. In DNA, the CDR3 is TGTGCCAGCAGTCCCTTGGGGCTCGAGCAGTACTTC.

The chain carries TRBV25-1 and TRBJ1-3, with 8 bases identical to TRBD1. CDR1 is MGHDK and CDR2 is SYGVNS in the germline V gene. Trimming cost V 7 bases and J 2 bases; bases outside gene matches: 1. This CDR3 contains 13 residues. The CDR3 coding sequence is TGTGCCAGCACGACAGGGGCTGGAAACACCATATATTTT. This sequence encodes CASTTGAGNTIYF.

The chain is built from TRBV5-1 and TRBJ1-2; D not certain. The CDR3 has 11 amino acids. The ends were cut back, 5 bases at V and 6 bases at J, with 8 bases in the middle. Germline CDR1 is SGHRS and CDR2 is YFSETQ. The CDR3 DNA reads as TGCGCCAGCAGTGTGGGTAATGGCTACACCTTC. Its translation: CASSVGNGYTF. Looking up the rest from reference TRBV5-1 and TRBJ1-2 gives the full variable domain: KAGVTQTPRYLIKTRGQQVTLSCSPISGHRSVSWYQQTPGQGLQFLFEYFSETQRNKGNFPGRFSGRQFSNSRSEMNVSTLELGDSALYLCASSVGNGYTFGSGTRLTVV.

V usage is TRBV18 and J usage is TRBJ1-2; the D is unclear. Germline V gene lookup returns CDR1 KGHSH and CDR2 LQKENI. V dropped 1 base and J dropped 5 bases, with 8 bases sitting between them. The CDR3 runs 13 residues. The chain's CDR3 is CASSPLLEYGYTF. For the CDR3, the DNA is TGTGCCAGCTCACCACTGCTAGAATATGGCTACACCTTC.

The CDR3 protein is CASQADLTGELFF. Here the CDR3 DNA reads TGTGCCAGCCAGGCAGATCTCACCGGGGAGCTGTTTTTT. This rearrangement joins TRBV9 to TRBJ2-2, with D uncertain. The CDR3 is made up of 13 amino acids. Per the germline V gene, CDR1 is SGDLS and CDR2 is YYNGEE. The ends were cut back, 7 bases at V and 4 bases at J, with 11 bases in the middle. The complete variable domain, with remaining parts taken from reference TRBV9 and TRBJ2-2, reads DSGVTQTPKHLITATGQRVTLRCSPRSGDLSVYWYQQSLDQGLQFLIQYYNGEERAKGNILERFSAQQFPDLHSELNLSSLELGDSALYFCASQADLTGELFFGEGSRLTVL.

The CDR3 region is CASSIGLSRGTEAFF. As DNA, the CDR3 is TGTGCCAGTAGTATCGGATTGAGTCGGGGCACTGAAGCTTTCTTT. The chain uses TRBV19 and TRBJ1-1; D is unresolved. Trimming took off 3 bases at V and 4 bases at J, with 15 bases between the two ends. This CDR3 region has 15 residues. The V gene's germline CDR1 is LNHDA and CDR2 SQIVND (reference sequence).

The table lists this clone with a count of one. The chain links TRBV7-9 to TRBJ2-5; 11 nucleotides match TRBD1. V was pared by 4 bases and J by 5 bases, with 6 bases of the junction left unmatched. The CDR3 has 15 residues. Per the germline V gene, CDR1 is SEHNR and CDR2 is FQNEAQ (reference sequence). The CDR3 loop reads CASSSGQGAGETQYF. The CDR3, as DNA: TGTGCCAGCAGCTCCGGACAGGGGGCCGGGGAGACCCAGTACTTC. The full variable domain, in which reference TRBV7-9 and TRBJ2-5 provide the parts outside the CDR3, is DTGVSQNPRHKITKRGQNVTFRCDPISEHNRLYWYRQTLGQGPEFLTYFQNEAQLEKSRLLSDRFSAERPKGSFSTLEIQRTEQGDSAMYLCASSSGQGAGETQYFGPGTRLLVL.

This sequence joins TRBV28 and TRBJ2-5, with 7 positions matching TRBD1. Germline trimming cut 5 bases from V and 1 base from J; bases unmatched to any gene: 10. The germline gives CDR1 MDHEN, CDR2 SYDVKM. CDR3 size: 16 residues. The CDR3 nucleotides read TGTGCCAGCAGTCCTTTGGTACAGGGGAGCCAAGAGACCCAGTACTTC. It codes for CASSPLVQGSQETQYF.